This T cell receptor beta chain was documented in a study of cytomegalovirus exposure and HLA in healthy donors. Study outcomes and limitations: Earlier analysis yielded a pattern in which most TCR beta V segments were productive about 90% or about 30% of the time.

V lost 3 bases to trimming and J lost 3 bases; unmatched junction nucleotides: 7. This CDR3 is built from 16 residues. Germline assignment: CDR1 LNHDA and CDR2 SQIVND (reference sequence). As to this clone: Antigen specificity is unknown.

The PCR was carried out with 60 Vbeta primers and 13 Jbeta primers. TCRdb's table, derived via immunoSEQ multiplex PCR, lists solely in-frame clones and lacks some. This sample contains tens of thousands of clones. V gene TRBV19 combines with J gene TRBJ2-2; TRBD1 matches 7 bases. The source material was PBMCs. The receptor was isolated from a boy aged 10-17 years in good health and CMV-seronegative. This CDR3 reads CASSIDRAADTGELFF. The CDR3 nucleotides read TGTGCCAGTAGTATCGACAGGGCGGCAGACACCGGGGAGCTGTTTTTT.